This record looks at one T cell receptor (beta chain) sequence and its context. This sample is drawn from a study of blood T cell repertoires in COVID-19. The CDR3 extends over 14 amino acids. CDR1 and CDR2 (germline): SEHNR, FQNEAQ (reference sequence). Trimming took off 1 base at V and 4 bases at J, with 8 bases between the two ends. Assay used: immunoSEQ multiplex PCR; TCRdb lists only in-frame clones, some missing. The sample has about 280,000 clones, roughly 85% seen once. The sample consisted of PBMCs or T cells enriched from blood (not recorded which). The chain couples TRBV7-9 to TRBJ1-5; no clear D gene. The TCR originated in a woman aged 45-65 years who had recovered from COVID-19. The CDR3 reads CASSLDRKNQPQHF. CDR3 sequence (DNA): TGTGCCAGCAGCTTAGACAGAAAGAATCAGCCCCAGCATTTT.